This TCR beta chain was documented in a study of human T cells and chemical hapten exposure. Turning to the study itself: Across samples, TCR yields varied, mostly owing to small differences in pooled library volumes.

Broader study findings: TCRs above 1 in 1000 frequency stayed constant with DPC sensitization.

Whole blood that had not been fractionated was the source of extracted total RNA. This clonotype has only a few counts. No antigen is known for it. The J segment lost 7 bases and the V segment lost 8 bases, leaving 11 bases of the junction unmatched. The CDR3 has 14 amino acids. Germline V CDR1 and CDR2: MNHEY, SVGAGI. Individual cDNA molecules in this library carried unique molecular identifiers. In the original workflow: A typical sample had 93,000 or so TCRs, with 23,224 to 690,600 overall. MiXCR, applied by TCRdb to the 5' RACE reads, yields one record per CDR3 protein. These V and J calls originate from TCRdb's pipeline instead of the authors' own analysis. This table has approximately 140,000 distinct CDR3 sequences, approximately 4% appearing once.

The clonotype was recovered from a female donor in good health. The genes are TRBV6-5 and TRBJ1-5; 7 bases line up with TRBD1. CDR3 DNA sequence: TGTGCCAGCTCACGCGGAGGGGGCGGACAGCCCCAGCATTTT. This encodes CASSRGGGGQPQHF.